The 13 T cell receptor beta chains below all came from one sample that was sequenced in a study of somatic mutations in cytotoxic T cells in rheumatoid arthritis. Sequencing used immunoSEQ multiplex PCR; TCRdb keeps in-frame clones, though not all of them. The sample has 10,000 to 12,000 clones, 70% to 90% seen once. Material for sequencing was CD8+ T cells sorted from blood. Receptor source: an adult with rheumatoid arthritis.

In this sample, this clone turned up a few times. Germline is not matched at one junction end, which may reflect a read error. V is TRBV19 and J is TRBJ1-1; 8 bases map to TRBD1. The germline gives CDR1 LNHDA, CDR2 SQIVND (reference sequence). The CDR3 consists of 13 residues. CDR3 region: CASSIDRGTEAFF. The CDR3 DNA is TGTGCCAGTAGCATAGACAGGGGCACTGAAGCTTTCTTT.

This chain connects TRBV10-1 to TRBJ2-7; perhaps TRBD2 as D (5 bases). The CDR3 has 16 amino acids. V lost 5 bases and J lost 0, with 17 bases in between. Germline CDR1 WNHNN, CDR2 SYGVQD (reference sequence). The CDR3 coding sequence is TGCGCCAGCAGTCCGTGGGAGAATTTTCACTCCTACGAGCAGTACTTC. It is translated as CASSPWENFHSYEQYF.

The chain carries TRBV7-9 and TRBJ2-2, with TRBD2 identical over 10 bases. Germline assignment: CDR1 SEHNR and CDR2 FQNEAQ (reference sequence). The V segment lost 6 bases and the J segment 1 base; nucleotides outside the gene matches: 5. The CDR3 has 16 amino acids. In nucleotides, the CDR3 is TGTGCCAGCAGGCTAGCGGGGGCCCTGAACACCGGGGAGCTGTTTTTT. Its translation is CASRLAGALNTGELFF. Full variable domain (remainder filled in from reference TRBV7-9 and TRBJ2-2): DTGVSQNPRHKITKRGQNVTFRCDPISEHNRLYWYRQTLGQGPEFLTYFQNEAQLEKSRLLSDRFSAERPKGSFSTLEIQRTEQGDSAMYLCASRLAGALNTGELFFGEGSRLTVL.

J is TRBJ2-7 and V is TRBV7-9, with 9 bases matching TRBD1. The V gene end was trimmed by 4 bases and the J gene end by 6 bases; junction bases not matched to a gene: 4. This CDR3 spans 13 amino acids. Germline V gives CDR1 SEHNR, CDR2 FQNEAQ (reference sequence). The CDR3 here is CASSSQTGGEQYF. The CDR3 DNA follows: TGTGCCAGCAGCTCCCAGACAGGGGGCGAGCAGTACTTC.

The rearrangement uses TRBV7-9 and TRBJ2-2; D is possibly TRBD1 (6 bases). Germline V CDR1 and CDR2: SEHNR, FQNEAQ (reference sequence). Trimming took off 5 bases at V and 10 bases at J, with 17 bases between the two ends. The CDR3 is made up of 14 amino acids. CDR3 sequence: CASSATGLQEELFF. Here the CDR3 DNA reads TGTGCCAGCAGCGCTACAGGGTTGCAGGAGGAGCTGTTTTTT.

CDR3 sequence reads: CASTRDRGRYEQYF. In DNA form, the CDR3 reads TGTGCCAGCACGCGGGACAGGGGGAGGTACGAGCAGTACTTC. V gene TRBV2 combines with J gene TRBJ2-7; 11 nucleotides align to TRBD1. The CDR3 runs to 14 residues. Trimming removed 7 bases from V and 4 bases from J; junction bases left unmatched: 6. Germline values: CDR1 SNHLY, CDR2 FYNNEI.

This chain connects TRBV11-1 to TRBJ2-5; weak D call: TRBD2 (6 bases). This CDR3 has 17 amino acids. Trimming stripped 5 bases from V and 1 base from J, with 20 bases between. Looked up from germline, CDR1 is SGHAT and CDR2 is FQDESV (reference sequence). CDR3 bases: TGTGCCAGCAGCCTTCAAGGTATTGGAGGGTTCCAAGAGACCCAGTACTTC. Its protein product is CASSLQGIGGFQETQYF.

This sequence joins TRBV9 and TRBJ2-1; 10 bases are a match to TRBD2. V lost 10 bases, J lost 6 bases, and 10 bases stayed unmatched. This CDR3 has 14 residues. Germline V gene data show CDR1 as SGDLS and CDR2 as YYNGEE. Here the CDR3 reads CAGTPSGGSNEQFF. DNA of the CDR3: TGTGCCGGCACGCCTAGCGGGGGATCCAATGAGCAGTTCTTC.

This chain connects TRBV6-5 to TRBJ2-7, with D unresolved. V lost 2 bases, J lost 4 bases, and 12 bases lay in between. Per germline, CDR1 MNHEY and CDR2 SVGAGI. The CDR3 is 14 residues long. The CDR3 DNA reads TGTGCCAGCAGTTACCGCGACTCTATTTACGAGCAGTACTTC. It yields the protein CASSYRDSIYEQYF.

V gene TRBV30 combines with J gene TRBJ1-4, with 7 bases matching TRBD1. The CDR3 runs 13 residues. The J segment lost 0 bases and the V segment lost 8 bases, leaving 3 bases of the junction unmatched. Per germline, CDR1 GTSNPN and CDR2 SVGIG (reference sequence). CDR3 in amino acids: CAGQGATNEKLFF. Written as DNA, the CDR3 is TGTGCCGGCCAGGGGGCAACTAATGAAAAACTGTTTTTT.

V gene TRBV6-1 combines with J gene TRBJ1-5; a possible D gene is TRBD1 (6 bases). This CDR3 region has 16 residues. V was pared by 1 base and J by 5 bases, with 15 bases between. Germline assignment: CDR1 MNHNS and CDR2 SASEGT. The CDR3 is CASSEEAGAGYQPQHF. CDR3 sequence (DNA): TGTGCCAGCAGTGAAGAGGCAGGGGCCGGTTATCAGCCCCAGCATTTT.

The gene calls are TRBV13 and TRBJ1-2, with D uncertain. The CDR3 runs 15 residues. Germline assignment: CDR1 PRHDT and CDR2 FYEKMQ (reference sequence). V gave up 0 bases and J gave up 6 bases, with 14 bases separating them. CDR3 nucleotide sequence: TGTGCCAGCAGCTTAGGCCTAAGCAAAGTGGATGGCTACACCTTC. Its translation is CASSLGLSKVDGYTF.

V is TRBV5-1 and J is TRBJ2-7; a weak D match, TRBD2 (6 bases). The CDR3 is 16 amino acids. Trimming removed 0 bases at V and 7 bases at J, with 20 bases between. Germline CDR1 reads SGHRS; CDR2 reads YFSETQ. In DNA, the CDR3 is TGCGCCAGCAGCTTGGCCACGGGAGCCTACGAGAGAGAGCAGTACTTC. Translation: CASSLATGAYEREQYF.